This T cell receptor beta chain appears in the sequencing data of a study of blood T cell repertoires in COVID-19. In the study overall: PBMCs, B-cell-depleted T cells, or T cells were the source of the cDNA or gDNA that made up the material.

Recovery among Cohort 3 donors was established by two negative PCRs, clearance, or symptom resolution. Sequencing was performed with immunoSEQ multiplex PCR; in TCRdb, only in-frame clones are kept and a portion is missing. The table lists about 220,000 clones, 88% of them singletons. The sample holds one count of this clone. The sequence was obtained from a woman in her thirties who had recovered from COVID-19. The sequenced sample was PBMCs or T cells enriched from blood (not recorded which).

CDR3 in amino acids: CASSPLAGAGEQYF. Here the CDR3 DNA reads TGTGCCAGCAGCCCGTTAGCGGGGGCGGGAGAGCAGTACTTC. The V call is TRBV9, the J call TRBJ2-7; 9 nucleotides agree with TRBD2. The trim removed 4 bases at V and 7 bases at J, leaving 9 bases unmatched. Germline CDR1 is SGDLS and CDR2 is YYNGEE. The CDR3 runs 14 residues.